This T cell receptor beta chain is from a study of shared T cell receptors in the human thymus. Clones were sequenced by immunoSEQ multiplex PCR, and TCRdb holds only the in-frame ones, with some missing. The repertoire includes about 660,000 clones, about 90% of them detected once, and 0.0094% sits in the top ten. The germline V gene has CDR1 SGHDN and CDR2 FVKESK. Between the trimmed V and J ends, which lost 4 bases and 0 bases, there was a span of 19 bases. The CDR3 contains 18 residues. These same records also appear under a second study, on human thymus T cells. That investigation notes: Corrective heart surgery yielded the resections from which the thymus tissue came. Apparent bias marked the V and J gene usage of thymic and blood repertoires.

Specimen: thymocytes. The origin of this receptor is a boy under three years old with a congenital heart defect. The chain links TRBV14 to TRBJ1-3; D not certain. CDR3 nucleotide sequence: TGTGCCAGCAGCCGAAGCCACACCAGACGGGTCTCTGGAAACACCATATATTTT. Translating it yields CASSRSHTRRVSGNTIYF.